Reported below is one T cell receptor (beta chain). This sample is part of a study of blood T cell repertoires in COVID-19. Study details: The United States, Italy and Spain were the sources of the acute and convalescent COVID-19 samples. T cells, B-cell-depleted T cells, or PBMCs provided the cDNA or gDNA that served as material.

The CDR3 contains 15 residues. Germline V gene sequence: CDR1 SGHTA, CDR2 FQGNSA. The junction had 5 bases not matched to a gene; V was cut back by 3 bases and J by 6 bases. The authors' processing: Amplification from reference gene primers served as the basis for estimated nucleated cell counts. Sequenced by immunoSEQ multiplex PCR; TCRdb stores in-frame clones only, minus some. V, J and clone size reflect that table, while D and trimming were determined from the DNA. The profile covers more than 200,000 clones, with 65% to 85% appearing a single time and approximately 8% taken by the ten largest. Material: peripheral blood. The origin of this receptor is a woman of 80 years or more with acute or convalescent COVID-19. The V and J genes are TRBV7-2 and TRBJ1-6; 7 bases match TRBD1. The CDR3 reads CASSFFDRVNSPLHF. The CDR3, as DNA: TGTGCCAGCAGCTTTTTCGACAGGGTTAATTCACCCCTCCACTTT.